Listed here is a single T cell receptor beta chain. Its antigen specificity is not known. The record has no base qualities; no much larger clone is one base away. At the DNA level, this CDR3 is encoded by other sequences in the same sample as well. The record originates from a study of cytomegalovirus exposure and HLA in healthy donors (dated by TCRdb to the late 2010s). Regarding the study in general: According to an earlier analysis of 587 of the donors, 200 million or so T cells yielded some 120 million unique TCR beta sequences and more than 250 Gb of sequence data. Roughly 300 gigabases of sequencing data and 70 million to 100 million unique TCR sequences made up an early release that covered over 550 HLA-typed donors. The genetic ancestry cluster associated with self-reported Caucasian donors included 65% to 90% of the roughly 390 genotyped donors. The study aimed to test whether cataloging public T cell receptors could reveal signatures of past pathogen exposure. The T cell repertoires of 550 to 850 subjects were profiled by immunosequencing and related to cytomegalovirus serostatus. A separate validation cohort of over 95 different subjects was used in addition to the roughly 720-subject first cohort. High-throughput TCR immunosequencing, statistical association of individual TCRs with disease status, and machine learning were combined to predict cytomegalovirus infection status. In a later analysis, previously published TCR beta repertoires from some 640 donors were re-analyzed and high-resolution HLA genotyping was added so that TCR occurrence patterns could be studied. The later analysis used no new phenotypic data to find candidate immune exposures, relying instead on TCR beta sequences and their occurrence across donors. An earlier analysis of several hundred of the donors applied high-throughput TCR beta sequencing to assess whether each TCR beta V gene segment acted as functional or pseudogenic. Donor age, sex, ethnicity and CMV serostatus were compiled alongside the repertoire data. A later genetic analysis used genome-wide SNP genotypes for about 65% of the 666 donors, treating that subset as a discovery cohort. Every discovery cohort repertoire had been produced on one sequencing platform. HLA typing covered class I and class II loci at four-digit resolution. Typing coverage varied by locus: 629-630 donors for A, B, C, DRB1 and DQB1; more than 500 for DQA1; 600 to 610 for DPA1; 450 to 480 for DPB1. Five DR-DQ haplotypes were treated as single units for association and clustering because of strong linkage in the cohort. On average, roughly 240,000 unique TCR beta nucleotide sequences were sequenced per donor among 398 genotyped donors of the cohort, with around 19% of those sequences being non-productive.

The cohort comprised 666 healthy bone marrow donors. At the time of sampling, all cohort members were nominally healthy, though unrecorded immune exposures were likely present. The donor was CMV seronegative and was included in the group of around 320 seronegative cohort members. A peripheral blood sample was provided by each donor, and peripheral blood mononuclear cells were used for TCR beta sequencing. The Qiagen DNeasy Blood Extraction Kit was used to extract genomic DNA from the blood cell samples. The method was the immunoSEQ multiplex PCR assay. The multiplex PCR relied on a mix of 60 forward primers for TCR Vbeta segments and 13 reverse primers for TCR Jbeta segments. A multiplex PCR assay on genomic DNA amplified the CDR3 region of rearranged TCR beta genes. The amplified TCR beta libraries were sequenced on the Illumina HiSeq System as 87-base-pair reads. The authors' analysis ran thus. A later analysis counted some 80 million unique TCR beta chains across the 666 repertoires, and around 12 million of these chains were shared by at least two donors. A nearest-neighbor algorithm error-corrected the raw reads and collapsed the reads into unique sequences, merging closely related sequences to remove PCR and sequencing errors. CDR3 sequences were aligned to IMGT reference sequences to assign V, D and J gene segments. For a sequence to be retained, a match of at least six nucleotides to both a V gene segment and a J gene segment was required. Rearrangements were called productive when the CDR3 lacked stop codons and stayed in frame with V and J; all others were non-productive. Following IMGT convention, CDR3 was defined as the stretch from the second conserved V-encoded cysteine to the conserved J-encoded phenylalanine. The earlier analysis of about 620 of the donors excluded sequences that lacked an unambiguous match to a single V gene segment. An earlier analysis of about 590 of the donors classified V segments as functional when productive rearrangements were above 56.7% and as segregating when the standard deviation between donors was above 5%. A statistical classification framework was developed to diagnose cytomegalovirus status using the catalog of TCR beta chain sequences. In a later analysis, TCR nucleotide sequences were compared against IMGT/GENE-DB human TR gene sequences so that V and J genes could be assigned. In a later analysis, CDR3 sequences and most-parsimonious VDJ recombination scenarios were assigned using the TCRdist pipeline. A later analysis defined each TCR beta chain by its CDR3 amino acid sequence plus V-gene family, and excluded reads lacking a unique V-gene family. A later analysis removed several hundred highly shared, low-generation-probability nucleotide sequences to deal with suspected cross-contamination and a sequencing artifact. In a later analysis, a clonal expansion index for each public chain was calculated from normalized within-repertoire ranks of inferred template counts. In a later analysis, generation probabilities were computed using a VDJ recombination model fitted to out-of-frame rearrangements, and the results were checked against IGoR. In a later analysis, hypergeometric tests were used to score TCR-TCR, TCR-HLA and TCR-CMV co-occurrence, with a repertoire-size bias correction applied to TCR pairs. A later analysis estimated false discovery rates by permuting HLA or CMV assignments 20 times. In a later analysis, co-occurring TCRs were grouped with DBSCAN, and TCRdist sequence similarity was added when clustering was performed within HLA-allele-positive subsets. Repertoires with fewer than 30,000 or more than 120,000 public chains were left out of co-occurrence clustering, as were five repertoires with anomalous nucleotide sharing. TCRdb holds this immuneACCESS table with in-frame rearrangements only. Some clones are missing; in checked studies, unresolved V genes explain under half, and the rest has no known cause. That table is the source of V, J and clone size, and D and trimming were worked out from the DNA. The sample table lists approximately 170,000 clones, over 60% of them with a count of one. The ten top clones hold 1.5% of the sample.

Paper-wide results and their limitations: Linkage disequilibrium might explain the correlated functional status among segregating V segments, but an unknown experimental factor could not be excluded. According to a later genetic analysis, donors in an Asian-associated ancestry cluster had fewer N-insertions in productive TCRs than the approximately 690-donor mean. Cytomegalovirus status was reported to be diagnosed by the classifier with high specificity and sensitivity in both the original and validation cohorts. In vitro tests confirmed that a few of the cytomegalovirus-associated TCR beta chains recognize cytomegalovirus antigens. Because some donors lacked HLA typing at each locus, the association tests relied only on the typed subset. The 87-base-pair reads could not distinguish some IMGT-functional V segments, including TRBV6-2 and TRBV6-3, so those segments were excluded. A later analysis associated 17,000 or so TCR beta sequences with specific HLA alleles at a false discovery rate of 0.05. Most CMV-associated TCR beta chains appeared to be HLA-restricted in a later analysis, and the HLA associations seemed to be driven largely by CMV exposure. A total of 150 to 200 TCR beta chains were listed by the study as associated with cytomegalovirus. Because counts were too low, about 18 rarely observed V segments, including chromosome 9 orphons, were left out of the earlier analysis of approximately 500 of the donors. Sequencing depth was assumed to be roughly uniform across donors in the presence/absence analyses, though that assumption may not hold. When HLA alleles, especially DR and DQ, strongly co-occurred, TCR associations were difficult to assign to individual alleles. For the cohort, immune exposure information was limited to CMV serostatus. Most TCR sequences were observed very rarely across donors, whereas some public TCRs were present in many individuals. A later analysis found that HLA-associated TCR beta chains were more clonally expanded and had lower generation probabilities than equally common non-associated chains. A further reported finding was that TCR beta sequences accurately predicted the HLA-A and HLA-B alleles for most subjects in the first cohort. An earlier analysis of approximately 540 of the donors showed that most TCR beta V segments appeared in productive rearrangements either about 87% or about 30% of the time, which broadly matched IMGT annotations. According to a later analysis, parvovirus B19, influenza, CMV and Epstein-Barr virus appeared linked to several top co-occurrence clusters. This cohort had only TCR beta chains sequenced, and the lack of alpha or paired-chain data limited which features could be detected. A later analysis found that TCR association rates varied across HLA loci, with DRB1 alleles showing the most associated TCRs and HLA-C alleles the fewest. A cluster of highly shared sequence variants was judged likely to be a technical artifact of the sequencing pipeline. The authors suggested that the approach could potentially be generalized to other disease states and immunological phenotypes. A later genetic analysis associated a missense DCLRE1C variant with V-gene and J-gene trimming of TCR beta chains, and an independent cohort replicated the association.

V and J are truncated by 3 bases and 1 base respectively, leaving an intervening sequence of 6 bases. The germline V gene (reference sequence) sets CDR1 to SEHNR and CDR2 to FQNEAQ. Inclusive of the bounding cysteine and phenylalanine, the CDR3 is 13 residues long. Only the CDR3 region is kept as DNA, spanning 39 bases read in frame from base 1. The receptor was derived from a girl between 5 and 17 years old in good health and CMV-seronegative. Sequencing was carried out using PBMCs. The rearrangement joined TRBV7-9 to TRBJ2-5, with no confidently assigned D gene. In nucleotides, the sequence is TGTGCCAGCAGCTTTTCCTCCCAAGAGACCCAGTACTTC. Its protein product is CASSFSSQETQYF.